This T cell receptor beta chain was identified during a study of early T cells in non-severe SARS-CoV-2 infection. Germline loops: CDR1 SGHRS, CDR2 YFSETQ. CDR3 size: 15 residues. V lost 0 bases and J 2 bases, leaving 10 bases between the germline ends. TCRdb re-called the 5' RACE reads with MiXCR, one entry per CDR3 protein. The data hold around 28,000 distinct CDR3 sequences, with around 5.4% observed a single time. This clonotype was counted between two and nine times. Sequenced material: whole blood. The chain employs TRBV5-1 and TRBJ2-3; TRBD2 might be the D (6 bases). This TCR was recovered from an adult who was a healthcare worker with PCR-confirmed SARS-CoV-2 infection or an uninfected control (not recorded which). CDR3 sequence reads: CASSLAGASTDTQYF. The CDR3, as DNA: TGCGCCAGCAGCTTGGCGGGAGCCTCCACAGATACGCAGTATTTT.